The 4 T cell receptor beta chains reported below all come from one sample, sequenced in a study of CD8 T cells in ankylosing spondylitis. TCRdb re-analysed the 5' RACE reads in MiXCR, keeping a single row per CDR3 protein. The repertoire has around 130,000 distinct CDR3 sequences, approximately 9.9% of them found once; the top ten carry approximately 3.4%. Material for sequencing was blood, either unsorted or a sorted T cell fraction (not recorded which). These receptors were obtained from a male donor with ankylosing spondylitis or in good health (not recorded which).

This clonotype occurred a few times. The chain is built from TRBV5-6 and TRBJ2-1; perhaps TRBD1 as D (6 bases). The germline V gene has CDR1 SGHDT and CDR2 YYEEEE. This CDR3 is 16 amino acids long. V dropped 4 bases and J dropped 1 base, with 15 bases sitting between them. DNA of the CDR3: TGTGCCAGCAGCGAGATAACAGGGATATCCTACAATGAGCAGTTCTTC. This encodes CASSEITGISYNEQFF.

This clonotype was detected many times. The chain recombines TRBV5-1 with TRBJ2-1, with D possibly being TRBD1 or TRBD2 (5 bases each). V shed 0 bases and J shed 6 bases, with 10 bases lying between them. The CDR3 is 14 residues long. Germline V gives CDR1 SGHRS, CDR2 YFSETQ. CDR3 DNA sequence: TGCGCCAGCAGCTTGGTCCCCGGGGCCAATGAGCAGTTCTTC. This encodes CASSLVPGANEQFF.

In this sample, this clonotype turned up a few times. The chain uses TRBV5-1 and TRBJ2-3; 9 positions agree with TRBD2. CDR3 length equals 16 residues. Trimming at V came to 0 bases and at J to 4 bases, leaving 6 bases not matched to a gene. In germline, CDR1 is SGHRS, CDR2 YFSETQ. The CDR3 nucleotides read TGCGCCAGCAGCTTGGAAGCGGGAGGTAGCGCAGATACGCAGTATTTT. It translates to CASSLEAGGSADTQYF.

This clonotype has just a few counts. The rearrangement uses TRBV28 and TRBJ1-2; D is ambiguous. Trimming took 5 bases from V and 7 from J, leaving 8 bases between them. Germline lookup yields CDR1 MDHEN and CDR2 SYDVKM. The CDR3 is 11 amino acids. CDR3 residues: CASSTSFGYTF. CDR3 DNA: TGTGCCAGCAGTACTAGCTTTGGCTACACCTTC.